This record looks at one T cell receptor beta chain sequence and its context. Its matching antigen is unknown. As to time point: week 11, during vaccination. One vaccine dose held 300 ug of mutant IDH1 20-mer peptide and came with topical imiquimod. The sample originates from a study of a mutant IDH1 vaccine in newly diagnosed glioma. Profiling relied on immunoSEQ multiplex PCR, and the TCRdb table lists in-frame clones only, not all of them. The table has about 60,000 clones, 70% to 85% seen once. Trimming pared 4 bases from V and 0 bases from J, leaving 12 bases between. The V gene's germline CDR1 is ENHRY and CDR2 SYGVKD. The CDR3 totals 15 residues.

The chain couples TRBV10-3 to TRBJ1-2; D uncertain. Material: PBMCs, obtained from a glioma patient whose treatment included an IDH1 peptide vaccine. This receptor was taken from a woman in her forties or fifties with glioma. The CDR3 DNA is TGTGCCATCAGTGGAAAGGCCGCCTCTAACTATGGCTACACCTTC. Encoded protein: CAISGKAASNYGYTF.